These 28 T cell receptor beta chains originate from one sample sequenced in a study of T cells after yellow fever vaccination. In TCRdb, the 5' RACE reads were re-called with MiXCR into one record per CDR3 protein. The data contain roughly 120,000 distinct CDR3 sequences, 8.4% of them singletons. The source material was CD8+ T cells sorted from PBMCs, sampled 45 days after the yellow fever booster vaccination. The receptor source for this set is a man aged 25 to 40 who received the YFV17D yellow fever vaccine.

This clonotype was seen at least ten times. J is TRBJ2-5 and V is TRBV7-9; D gene uncertain. V shed 5 bases and J shed 5 bases, with 18 bases lying between them. CDR3 length: 15 residues. Germline V CDR1 and CDR2: SEHNR, FQNEAQ (reference sequence). CDR3 protein: CASSPPGDLHETQYF. The CDR3 DNA reads as TGTGCCAGCAGCCCTCCGGGCGACCTCCATGAGACCCAGTACTTC.

This clonotype appeared a few times. The chain recombines TRBV6-6 with TRBJ2-2, with D uncertain. The CDR3 is 12 amino acids. CDR1 is MNHNY and CDR2 is SVGAGI in the germline V gene (reference sequence). Trimming took off 3 bases at V and 6 bases at J, with 5 bases between the two ends. CDR3 sequence reads: CASSYPSGELFF. CDR3 bases: TGTGCCAGCAGTTATCCCTCCGGGGAGCTGTTTTTT.

In this sample, this clonotype turned up many times. The gene calls are TRBV20-1 and TRBJ2-2; 8 positions match TRBD2. V trimming: 4 bases; J trimming: 2 bases; junction bases outside the gene matches: 6. The CDR3 covers 15 residues. Germline V CDR1 and CDR2: DFQATT, SNEGSKA (reference sequence). The CDR3 DNA is TGCAGTGCTATACTAGCGGAGATAAACACCGGGGAGCTGTTTTTT. This sequence encodes CSAILAEINTGELFF.

Many counts were recorded for this clonotype. This chain joins TRBV30 and TRBJ2-7; 7 positions agree with TRBD1. The junction had 12 bases not matched to a gene; V was cut back by 5 bases and J by 2 bases. The CDR3 loop spans 15 amino acids. In germline, CDR1 is GTSNPN, CDR2 SVGIG (reference sequence). CDR3 sequence reads: CAWHSLGDSPYEQYF. The CDR3 region has the DNA TGTGCCTGGCATTCCCTGGGGGACAGTCCCTACGAGCAGTACTTC.

Ten or more counts support this clonotype. The chain uses TRBV15 and TRBJ2-7, with 8 bases aligning to TRBD2. The junction had 3 bases not matched to a gene; V was cut back by 5 bases and J by 3 bases. Germline values: CDR1 LNHNV, CDR2 YYDKDF (reference sequence). CDR3 length: 13 amino acids. DNA of the CDR3: TGTGCCACCAGCGCGGGAGGTTTCTACGAGCAGTACTTC. Translated: CATSAGGFYEQYF. Drawing the rest from reference TRBV15 and TRBJ2-7, the complete variable domain is DAMVIQNPRYQVTQFGKPVTLSCSQTLNHNVMYWYQQKSSQAPKLLFHYYDKDFNNEADTPDNFQSRRPNTSFCFLDIRSPGLGDTAMYLCATSAGGFYEQYFGPGTRLTVT.

In its sample, this clonotype was seen many times. The rearrangement links TRBV5-6 to TRBJ2-7, with TRBD1 matching 7 bases. This CDR3 is 14 amino acids long. Germline V gives CDR1 SGHDT, CDR2 YYEEEE. The junction had 4 bases not matched to a gene; V was cut back by 4 bases and J by 0 bases. The CDR3, as DNA: TGTGCCAGCAGCCTGGACAGGAGCTCCTACGAGCAGTACTTC. Residues: CASSLDRSSYEQYF.

This clonotype occurred a few times. The genes are TRBV7-2 and TRBJ2-1; 10 bases fit TRBD2. Per germline, CDR1 SGHTA and CDR2 FQGNSA. J was trimmed by 1 base and V by 2 bases; bases with no gene match: 5. The CDR3 runs 17 residues. The CDR3 spells CASSLWASGGSYNEQFF. DNA for the CDR3: TGTGCCAGCAGCTTATGGGCTAGCGGGGGTTCCTACAATGAGCAGTTCTTC.

The table lists this clonotype with a few counts. The chain carries TRBV20-1 and TRBJ2-7; 7 bases are shared with TRBD1. With 0 bases clipped from V and 0 bases from J, the junction kept 5 bases outside the gene matches. Germline CDR1 is DFQATT and CDR2 is SNEGSKA (reference sequence). This CDR3 is built from 15 residues. CDR3 sequence: CSARDRDRPSYEQYF. DNA for the CDR3: TGCAGTGCTAGAGATCGGGACAGACCCTCCTACGAGCAGTACTTC.

This clonotype has at least ten counts. The DNA for the CDR3 is TGTGCCACCAGCAGTCATGCTAATCCCGAGGTCGGGGAGCTGTTTTTT. Residues: CATSSHANPEVGELFF. This rearrangement joins TRBV15 to TRBJ2-2; D gene ambiguous. The CDR3 runs to 16 residues. Germline CDR1 LNHNV, CDR2 YYDKDF (reference sequence). The ends were cut back, 3 bases at V and 7 bases at J, with 18 bases in the middle.

The chain employs TRBV2 and TRBJ2-3; a possible D gene is TRBD2 (7 bases). The V and J ends lost 4 bases and 3 bases respectively, with 17 bases between them. The CDR3 covers 16 residues. The V gene's germline CDR1 is SNHLY and CDR2 FYNNEI. CDR3 in amino acids: CASSVTQGGLTDTQYF. CDR3 coding DNA: TGTGCCAGCAGTGTTACACAGGGAGGGCTGACAGATACGCAGTATTTT. The full variable domain, its missing parts supplied by reference TRBV2 and TRBJ2-3, is EPEVTQTPSHQVTQMGQEVILRCVPISNHLYFYWYRQILGQKVEFLVSFYNNEISEKSEIFDDQFSVERPDGSNFTLKIRSTKLEDSAMYFCASSVTQGGLTDTQYFGPGTRLTVL.

This clonotype showed up many times. The CDR3 DNA reads TGTGCCAGCAGCCAGGGAGACGTTCTCGAGCAGTACTTC. It codes for CASSQGDVLEQYF. The chain is built from TRBV7-2 and TRBJ2-7; the D gene could be TRBD1 or TRBD2 (5 bases each). The CDR3 is 13 residues long. CDR1 SGHTA and CDR2 FQGNSA come from the germline V gene. Trimming cost V 5 bases and J 6 bases, with 14 bases left between them.

About this clonotype: A much larger clone differs by one base, so this may be a read error. The chain recombines TRBV4-3 with TRBJ2-3, with 9 bases that match TRBD2. The CDR3 has 16 residues. Per the germline V gene, CDR1 is LGHNA and CDR2 is YSLEER. The V gene end was trimmed by 0 bases and the J gene end by 4 bases; junction bases not matched to a gene: 5. In DNA form, the CDR3 reads TGCGCCAGCAGCCAAGAGGCGGGAGGGCCCCCAGATACGCAGTATTTT. It translates to CASSQEAGGPPDTQYF.

The V and J genes are TRBV29-1 and TRBJ2-5; D remains ambiguous. V was shortened by 0 bases and J by 2 bases, with 7 bases between the two germline ends. Germline loops: CDR1 SQVTM, CDR2 ANQGSEA. The length of the CDR3 is 13 residues. The DNA of the CDR3 is TGCAGCGTTGAAGATCGCAGACAAGAGACCCAGTACTTC. It encodes CSVEDRRQETQYF.

V is TRBV5-5 and J is TRBJ1-6, with unresolved D. Germline V lookup: CDR1 SGHKS, CDR2 YYEKEE (reference sequence). This CDR3 contains 13 residues. The ends were cut back, 2 bases at V and 13 bases at J, with 13 bases in the middle. The CDR3, as DNA: TGTGCCAGCAGCTTTGACCTCCTTGGTCCCCTCCACTTT. Amino acids: CASSFDLLGPLHF.

This clonotype has ten or more counts. The CDR3 DNA reads TGTGCCACCGCAAGCTACGAGCAGTACTTC. Amino acids: CATASYEQYF. The chain recombines TRBV10-3 with TRBJ2-7; D remains unclear. The V end lost 10 bases, the J end lost 3 bases, and 7 bases lay between the germline ends. The CDR3 has 10 amino acids. CDR1 and CDR2 from the germline V gene are ENHRY and SYGVKD.

This clonotype was seen many times. The chain has TRBV20-1 and TRBJ2-7; D not resolved. Per the germline V gene, CDR1 is DFQATT and CDR2 is SNEGSKA (reference sequence). The CDR3 extends over 14 amino acids. V lost 1 base to trimming and J lost 4 bases, with 14 bases between them. The CDR3 loop is CSARAVSAGYEQYF. In nucleotides, the CDR3 is TGCAGTGCTAGAGCGGTGTCGGCCGGGTACGAGCAGTACTTC.

This clonotype was seen at least ten times. The J gene is TRBJ2-7, the V gene TRBV19, with D maybe TRBD2 (6 bases). The CDR3 spans 14 residues. Germline assignment: CDR1 LNHDA and CDR2 SQIVND (reference sequence). V gave up 4 bases and J gave up 3 bases, with 13 bases separating them. CDR3 in amino acids: CASSTAGGNYEQYF. CDR3 sequence (DNA): TGTGCCAGTAGTACGGCCGGGGGAAACTACGAGCAGTACTTC.

As to this clonotype: This clone may be a read error of a much larger clone one base away. This chain joins TRBV12-3 or TRBV12-4 and TRBJ2-1; D not certain. The CDR3 extends over 12 amino acids. V dropped 6 bases and J dropped 6 bases, with 9 bases sitting between them. For the CDR3, the DNA is TGTGCCAGCAGCCCCAGCGTCAATGAGCAGTTCTTC. Translated, it gives CASSPSVNEQFF.

This clonotype was seen many times. This chain connects TRBV5-1 to TRBJ1-1, with D uncertain. The germline CDR1 and CDR2 sequences are SGHRS and YFSETQ. The CDR3 runs to 12 residues. Deletions cut 3 bases from V and 6 bases from J, with 9 bases between. The CDR3 protein is CASSSELSEAFF. The CDR3 region has the DNA TGCGCCAGCAGCTCGGAACTGTCTGAAGCTTTCTTT.

The table lists this clonotype with many counts. This chain uses TRBV6-1 with TRBJ2-3, with TRBD1 as a possible D gene (6 bases). V lost 2 bases and J lost 0, with 12 bases in between. Germline V CDR1 and CDR2: MNHNS, SASEGT. The CDR3 extends over 16 amino acids. CDR3 coding DNA: TGTGCCAGCAGTGAACGGACAGTTTCTAGCACAGATACGCAGTATTTT. It encodes CASSERTVSSTDTQYF.

The sample holds many counts of this clonotype. The chain is built from TRBV6-6 and TRBJ2-5, with D unresolved. V shed 6 bases and J shed 5 bases, with 7 bases lying between them. The CDR3 spans 11 residues. CDR1 MNHNY and CDR2 SVGAGI come from the germline V gene (reference sequence). DNA of the CDR3: TGTGCCAGCAGGATTAGTGAGACCCAGTACTTC. Its translation: CASRISETQYF.

This clonotype was recorded a few times. The chain has TRBV28 and TRBJ2-2; 8 bases are a match to TRBD1. There are 16 residues in the CDR3. V shed 4 bases, J shed 7 bases, and the junction held 11 bases outside the gene matches. Germline V gives CDR1 MDHEN, CDR2 SYDVKM. CDR3 coding DNA: TGTGCCAGCAGTTCTCTTGGACAGGGCTTTGGCGGGGAGCTGTTTTTT. Translated: CASSSLGQGFGGELFF.

J is TRBJ2-7 and V is TRBV20-1; 10 bases agree with TRBD2. CDR1 and CDR2 (germline): DFQATT, SNEGSKA (reference sequence). V trimming: 6 bases; J trimming: 2 bases; junction bases outside the gene matches: 4. This CDR3 contains 13 residues. CDR3 region: CSAPAGGPYEQYF. CDR3 in DNA: TGCAGTGCACCAGCGGGAGGGCCCTACGAGCAGTACTTC.

In its sample, this clonotype was seen a few times. The rearrangement joins TRBV5-4 to TRBJ2-7; D unclear. The CDR3 length is 14 residues. The germline gives CDR1 SGHNT, CDR2 YYREEE (reference sequence). The V gene lost 0 bases and the J gene lost 6 bases, with 13 bases spanning the gap. CDR3 region: CASSLGTTSGEQYF. Here the CDR3 DNA reads TGTGCCAGCAGCTTGGGGACGACCAGTGGCGAGCAGTACTTC.

This clonotype was detected a few times. V usage is TRBV6-1 and J usage is TRBJ2-1; 10 nucleotides agree with TRBD2. CDR1 and CDR2 (germline): MNHNS, SASEGT. V trimming: 7 bases; J trimming: 2 bases; junction bases outside the gene matches: 2. The CDR3 runs to 14 residues. CDR3 nucleotide sequence: TGTGCCAGCACTGGACTAGCGGCCTACAATGAGCAGTTCTTC. It is translated as CASTGLAAYNEQFF.

This clonotype appeared a few times. The chain joins TRBV4-3 to TRBJ2-4; D is tentatively TRBD1 or TRBD2 (6 bases each). Germline assignment: CDR1 LGHNA and CDR2 YSLEER. The CDR3 runs 15 residues. The germline V and J ends were trimmed by 0 bases and 8 bases, with 14 bases remaining between them. In DNA form, the CDR3 reads TGCGCCAGCAGCCAAGATGTGGCAGGGGAGGACATTCAGTACTTC. Translation: CASSQDVAGEDIQYF.

In its sample, this clonotype was seen many times. The chain carries TRBV20-1 and TRBJ2-2, with no clear D. The CDR3 has 12 residues. Germline CDR1 reads DFQATT; CDR2 reads SNEGSKA (reference sequence). The germline V and J ends were trimmed by 3 bases and 6 bases, with 8 bases remaining between them. The CDR3: CSASRLAGELFF. The CDR3 DNA is TGCAGTGCTAGTAGGCTAGCCGGGGAGCTGTTTTTT.

The chain joins TRBV12-3 or TRBV12-4 to TRBJ2-2; D is unresolved. Trimming took off 1 base at V and 13 bases at J, with 13 bases between the two ends. The CDR3 loop spans 13 amino acids. The CDR3: CASSLGSSVRLFF. CDR3 coding DNA: TGTGCCAGCAGTTTAGGGTCGTCGGTGCGGCTGTTTTTT.